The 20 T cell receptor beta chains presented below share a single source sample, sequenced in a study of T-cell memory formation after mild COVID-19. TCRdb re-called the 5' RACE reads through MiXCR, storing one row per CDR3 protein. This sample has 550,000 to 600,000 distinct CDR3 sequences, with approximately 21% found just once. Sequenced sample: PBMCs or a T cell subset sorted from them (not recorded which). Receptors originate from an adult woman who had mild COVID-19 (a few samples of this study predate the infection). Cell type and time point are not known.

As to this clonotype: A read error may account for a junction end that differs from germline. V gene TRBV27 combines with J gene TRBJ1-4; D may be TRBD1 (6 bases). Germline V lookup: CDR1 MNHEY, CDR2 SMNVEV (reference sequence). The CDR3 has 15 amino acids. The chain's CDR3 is CASSFSGTTNEKLFF. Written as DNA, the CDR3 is TGTGCCAGCAGTTTTTCCGGGACAACAAATGAAAAACTGTTTTTT.

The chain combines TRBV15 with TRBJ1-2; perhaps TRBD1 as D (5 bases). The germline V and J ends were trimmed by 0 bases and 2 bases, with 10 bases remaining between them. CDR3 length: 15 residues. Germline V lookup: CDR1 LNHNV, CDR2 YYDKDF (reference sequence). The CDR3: CATSRDSAGNYGYTF. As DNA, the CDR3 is TGTGCCACCAGCAGAGATAGCGCAGGGAACTATGGCTACACCTTC.

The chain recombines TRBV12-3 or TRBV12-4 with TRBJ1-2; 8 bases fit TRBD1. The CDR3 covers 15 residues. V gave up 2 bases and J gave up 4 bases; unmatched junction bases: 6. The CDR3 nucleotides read TGTGCCAGCAGTTTAATCGGACAGGGCCCCTATGGCTACACCTTC. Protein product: CASSLIGQGPYGYTF.

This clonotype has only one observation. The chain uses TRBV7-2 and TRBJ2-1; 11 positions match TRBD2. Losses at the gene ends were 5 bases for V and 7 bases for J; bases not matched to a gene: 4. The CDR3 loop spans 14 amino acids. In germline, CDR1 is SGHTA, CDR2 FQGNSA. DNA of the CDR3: TGTGCCAGCAGCATGACTAGCGGGGCTAATGAGCAGTTCTTC. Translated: CASSMTSGANEQFF.

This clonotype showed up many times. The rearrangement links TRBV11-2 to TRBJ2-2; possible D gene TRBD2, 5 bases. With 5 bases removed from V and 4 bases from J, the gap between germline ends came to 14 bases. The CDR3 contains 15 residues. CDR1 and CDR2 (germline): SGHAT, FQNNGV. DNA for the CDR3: TGTGCCAGCAGCCCCTTACCGGGGAGCACCGGGGAGCTGTTTTTT. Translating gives CASSPLPGSTGELFF.

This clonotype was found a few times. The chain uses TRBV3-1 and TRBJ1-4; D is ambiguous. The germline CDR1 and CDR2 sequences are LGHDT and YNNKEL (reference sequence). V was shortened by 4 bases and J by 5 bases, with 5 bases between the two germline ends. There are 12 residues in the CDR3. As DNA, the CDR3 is TGTGCCAGCAGCCCATTAAATGAAAAACTGTTTTTT. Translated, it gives CASSPLNEKLFF. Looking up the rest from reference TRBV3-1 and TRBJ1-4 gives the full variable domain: DTAVSQTPKYLVTQMGNDKSIKCEQNLGHDTMYWYKQDSKKFLKIMFSYNNKELIINETVPNRFSPKSPDKAHLNLHINSLELGDSAVYFCASSPLNEKLFFGSGTQLSVL.

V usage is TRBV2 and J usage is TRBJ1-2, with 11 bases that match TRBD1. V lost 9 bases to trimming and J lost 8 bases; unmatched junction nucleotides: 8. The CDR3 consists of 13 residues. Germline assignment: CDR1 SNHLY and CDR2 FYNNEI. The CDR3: CARRTGGVPGYTF. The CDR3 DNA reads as TGTGCCAGACGGACAGGGGGCGTGCCGGGCTACACCTTC.

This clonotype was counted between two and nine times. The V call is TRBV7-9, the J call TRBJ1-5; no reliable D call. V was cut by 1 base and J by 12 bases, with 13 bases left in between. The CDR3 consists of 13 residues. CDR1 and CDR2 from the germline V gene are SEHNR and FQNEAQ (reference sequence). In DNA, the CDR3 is TGTGCCAGCAGCTTAGAAGGGTTCGTCCACCAGCATTTT. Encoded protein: CASSLEGFVHQHF.

The CDR3 DNA is TGTGCCAGCAGCACTAGCGTTGGACTCTTCGGCAACACCGGGGAGCTGTTTTTT. Protein product: CASSTSVGLFGNTGELFF. The gene calls are TRBV7-9 and TRBJ2-2, with 7 bases fitting TRBD2. V lost 5 bases to trimming and J lost 2 bases; unmatched junction nucleotides: 14. Germline-derived CDR1 and CDR2 are SEHNR and FQNEAQ (reference sequence). This CDR3 spans 18 amino acids. The whole variable domain, filled in from reference TRBV7-9 and TRBJ2-2, reads DTGVSQNPRHKITKRGQNVTFRCDPISEHNRLYWYRQTLGQGPEFLTYFQNEAQLEKSRLLSDRFSAERPKGSFSTLEIQRTEQGDSAMYLCASSTSVGLFGNTGELFFGEGSRLTVL.

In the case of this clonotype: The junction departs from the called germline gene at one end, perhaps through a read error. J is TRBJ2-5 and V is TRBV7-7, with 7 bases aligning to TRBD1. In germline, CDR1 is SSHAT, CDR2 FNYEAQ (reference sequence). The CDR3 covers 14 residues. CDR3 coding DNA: TGTGCTAGCAGCTTCTTTGGGACAGAAGAGACCCAGTACTTC. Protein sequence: CASSFFGTEETQYF. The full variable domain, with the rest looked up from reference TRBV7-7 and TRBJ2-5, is GAGVSQSPRYKVTKRGQDVTLRCDPISSHATLYWYQQALGQGPEFLTYFNYEAQPDKSGLPSDRFSAERPEGSISTLTIQRTEQRDSAMYRCASSFFGTEETQYFGPGTRLLVL.

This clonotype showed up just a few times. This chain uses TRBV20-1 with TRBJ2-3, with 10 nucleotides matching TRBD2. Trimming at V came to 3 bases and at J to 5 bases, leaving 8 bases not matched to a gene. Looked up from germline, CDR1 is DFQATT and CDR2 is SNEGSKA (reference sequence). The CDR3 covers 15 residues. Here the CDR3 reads CSASRPGLAKDTQYF. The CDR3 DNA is TGCAGTGCTAGTAGGCCGGGACTAGCGAAAGATACGCAGTATTTT.

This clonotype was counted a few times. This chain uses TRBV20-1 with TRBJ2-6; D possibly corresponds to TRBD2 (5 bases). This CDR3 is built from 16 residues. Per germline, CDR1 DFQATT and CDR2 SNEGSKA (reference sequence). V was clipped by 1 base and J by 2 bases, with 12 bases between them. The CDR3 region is CSARAPGYAGANVLTF. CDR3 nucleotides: TGCAGTGCTAGAGCCCCGGGATATGCTGGGGCCAACGTCCTGACTTTC.

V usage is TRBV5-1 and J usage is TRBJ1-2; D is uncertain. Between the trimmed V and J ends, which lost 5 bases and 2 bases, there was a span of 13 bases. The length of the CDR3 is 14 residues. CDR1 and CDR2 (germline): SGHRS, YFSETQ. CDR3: CASSPDGNNYGYTF. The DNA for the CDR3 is TGCGCCAGCAGTCCGGACGGAAACAACTATGGCTACACCTTC. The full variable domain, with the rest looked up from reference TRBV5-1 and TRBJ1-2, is KAGVTQTPRYLIKTRGQQVTLSCSPISGHRSVSWYQQTPGQGLQFLFEYFSETQRNKGNFPGRFSGRQFSNSRSEMNVSTLELGDSALYLCASSPDGNNYGYTFGSGTRLTVV.

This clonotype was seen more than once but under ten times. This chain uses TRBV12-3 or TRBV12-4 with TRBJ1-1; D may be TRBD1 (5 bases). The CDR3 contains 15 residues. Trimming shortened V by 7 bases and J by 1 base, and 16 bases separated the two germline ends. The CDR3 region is CASNLHRGQNTEAFF. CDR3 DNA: TGTGCCAGCAACCTGCACCGGGGCCAGAACACTGAAGCTTTCTTT.

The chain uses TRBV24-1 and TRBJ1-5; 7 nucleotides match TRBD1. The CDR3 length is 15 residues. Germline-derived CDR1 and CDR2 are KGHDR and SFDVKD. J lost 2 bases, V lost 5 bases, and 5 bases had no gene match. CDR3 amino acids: CATSGQGVGNQPQHF. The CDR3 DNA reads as TGTGCCACCAGTGGTCAGGGGGTTGGCAATCAGCCCCAGCATTTT.

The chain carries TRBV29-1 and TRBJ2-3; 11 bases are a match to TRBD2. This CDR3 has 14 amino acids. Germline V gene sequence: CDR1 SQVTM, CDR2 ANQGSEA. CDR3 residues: CSGGQGLAADTQYF. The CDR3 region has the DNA TGCAGTGGAGGTCAGGGACTAGCGGCAGATACGCAGTATTTT.

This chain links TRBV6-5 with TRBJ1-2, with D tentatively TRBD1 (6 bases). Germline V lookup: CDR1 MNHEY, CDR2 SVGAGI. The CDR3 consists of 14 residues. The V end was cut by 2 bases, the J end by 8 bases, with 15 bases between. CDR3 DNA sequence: TGTGCCAGCAGTTACGAGGCAGGGGCGGTGGGCTACACCTTC. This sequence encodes CASSYEAGAVGYTF.

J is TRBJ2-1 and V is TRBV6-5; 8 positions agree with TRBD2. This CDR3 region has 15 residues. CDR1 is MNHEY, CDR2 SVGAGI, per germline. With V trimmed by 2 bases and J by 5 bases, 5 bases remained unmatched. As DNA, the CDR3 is TGTGCCAGCAGTTACGCCGCTAGCGGGCACAATGAGCAGTTCTTC. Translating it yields CASSYAASGHNEQFF.

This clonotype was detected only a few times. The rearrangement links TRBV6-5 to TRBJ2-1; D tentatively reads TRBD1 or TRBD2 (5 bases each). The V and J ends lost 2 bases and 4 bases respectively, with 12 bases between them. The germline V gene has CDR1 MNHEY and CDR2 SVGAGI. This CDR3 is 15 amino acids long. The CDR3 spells CASSYGRGRYNEQFF. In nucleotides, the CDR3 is TGTGCCAGCAGTTACGGCCGGGGCAGATACAATGAGCAGTTCTTC.

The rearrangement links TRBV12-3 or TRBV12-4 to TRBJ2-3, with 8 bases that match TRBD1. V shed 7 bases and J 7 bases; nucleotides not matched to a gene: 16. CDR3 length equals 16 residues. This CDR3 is CASNRPGQAPRHTQYF. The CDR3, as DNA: TGTGCCAGCAACAGACCGGGACAGGCTCCGCGGCATACGCAGTATTTT.